This TCR beta chain stems from a study of T cells after yellow fever vaccination. V gave up 1 base and J gave up 2 bases, with 4 bases separating them. Germline values: CDR1 SGHDT, CDR2 YYEEEE. CDR3 length: 13 residues. This clonotype was observed a few times. Antigen: not known. TCRdb itself ran the 5' RACE reads through MiXCR, one entry per CDR3 protein. This sample yields approximately 510,000 distinct CDR3 sequences, of which about a fifth are seen a single time; roughly a sixth belongs to the top ten. Regarding the study as a whole: Boosting was followed by the reappearance of most primary-vaccination clones (roughly 96% CD4, around 86% CD8).

This material consisted of PBMCs, taken approximately 22 days after the first yellow fever vaccination. This receptor was identified in a man between 18 and 29 years old who received the YFV17D yellow fever vaccine. The chain is built from TRBV5-6 and TRBJ2-1; no definite D call. CDR3 amino acids: CASSLFTYNEQFF. The CDR3 DNA follows: TGTGCCAGCAGCTTGTTCACCTACAATGAGCAGTTCTTC.